A selection of T cell receptor beta chains follows, all from one sample in a study of blood T cell repertoires in COVID-19. The assay was immunoSEQ multiplex PCR, and TCRdb's table has in-frame clones only and misses some. Of some 320,000 clones listed, just under 90% are singletons. Source material: peripheral blood. The receptors here all came from a woman younger than 45 with COVID-19, enrolled during active disease. Each CDR3 is given with its conserved first and last residue. D genes are given only for firm matches. Size is omitted from some rows. Given values are once, few, many or a class for expanded clones.

d_gene: -
j_gene: TRBJ2-7
v_gene: TRBV19
abundance: -
CDR3aa: CASSIALWSEQYF
CDR3nt: TGTGCCAGTAGTATTGCTTTGTGGAGCGAGCAGTACTTC

d_gene: -
j_gene: TRBJ1-5
v_gene: TRBV28
abundance: -
CDR3aa: CASSTSGGYSNQPQHF
CDR3nt: -

d_gene: TRBD1
j_gene: TRBJ1-2
v_gene: TRBV7-9
abundance: -
CDR3aa: CASSLEGARGYTF
CDR3nt: TGTGCCAGCAGCTTAGAGGGGGCGCGAGGCTACACCTTC

d_gene: TRBD2
j_gene: TRBJ2-5
v_gene: TRBV2
abundance: -
CDR3aa: CASSDGTSGGTQYF
CDR3nt: TGTGCCAGCAGTGATGGGACTAGCGGGGGGACCCAGTACTTC

d_gene: -
j_gene: TRBJ1-1
v_gene: TRBV10-1
abundance: -
CDR3aa: CASKPGTGDTEAFF
CDR3nt: TGCGCCAGCAAGCCAGGGACGGGGGACACTGAAGCTTTCTTT

d_gene: -
j_gene: TRBJ1-5
v_gene: TRBV29-1
abundance: -
CDR3aa: CSVRTENQPQHF
CDR3nt: TGCAGCGTTCGGACTGAGAATCAGCCCCAGCATTTT

d_gene: -
j_gene: TRBJ1-2
v_gene: TRBV21-1
abundance: -
CDR3aa: CASSTPTTGKSNYGYTF
CDR3nt: TGTGCCAGCAGCACACCAACCACAGGGAAGTCTAACTATGGCTACACCTTC

d_gene: TRBD2
j_gene: TRBJ2-3
v_gene: TRBV5-1
abundance: -
CDR3aa: CASSSSSGGTTDTQYF
CDR3nt: TGCGCCAGCAGCTCATCTAGCGGGGGAACCACAGATACGCAGTATTTT

d_gene: TRBD1
j_gene: TRBJ2-7
v_gene: TRBV5-4
abundance: -
CDR3aa: CASSPGQGHEQYF
CDR3nt: TGTGCCAGCAGCCCGGGACAGGGCCACGAGCAGTACTTC

d_gene: -
j_gene: TRBJ1-4
v_gene: TRBV11-3
abundance: -
CDR3aa: CARRGKLFF
CDR3nt: TGTGCCAGAAGGGGAAAACTGTTTTTT

d_gene: -
j_gene: TRBJ1-2
v_gene: TRBV28
abundance: -
CDR3aa: CASSFGQYGYTF
CDR3nt: TGTGCCAGCAGTTTCGGACAGTATGGCTACACCTTC

d_gene: -
j_gene: TRBJ1-4
v_gene: TRBV11-2
abundance: -
CDR3aa: CASSSHPRGGTNEKLFF
CDR3nt: TGTGCCAGCAGCTCCCACCCTAGGGGGGGGACTAATGAAAAACTGTTTTTT

d_gene: TRBD2
j_gene: TRBJ2-1
v_gene: TRBV6-6
abundance: once
CDR3aa: CASSYGGGRRNEQFF
CDR3nt: TGTGCCAGCAGTTACGGCGGGGGGCGAAGGAATGAGCAGTTCTTC

d_gene: -
j_gene: TRBJ2-1
v_gene: TRBV19
abundance: -
CDR3aa: CASSISLFISNEQFF
CDR3nt: TGTGCCAGTAGTATTTCTCTGTTTATCAGCAATGAGCAGTTCTTC

d_gene: -
j_gene: TRBJ1-5
v_gene: TRBV18
abundance: -
CDR3aa: CASSLLEASSNQPQHF
CDR3nt: TGTGCCAGCTCACTCTTAGAGGCCTCTAGCAATCAGCCCCAGCATTTT

d_gene: TRBD1
j_gene: TRBJ2-2
v_gene: TRBV5-1
abundance: -
CDR3aa: CASSSGQGRTGELFF
CDR3nt: TGCGCCAGCAGCTCCGGACAGGGTCGAACCGGGGAGCTGTTTTTT

d_gene: -
j_gene: TRBJ2-4
v_gene: TRBV7-9
abundance: few
CDR3aa: CASSLPGLAKNIQYF
CDR3nt: TGTGCCAGCAGCTTGCCCGGGTTAGCCAAAAACATTCAGTACTTC

d_gene: -
j_gene: TRBJ1-2
v_gene: TRBV5-4
abundance: -
CDR3aa: CASSLGTLTFF
CDR3nt: TGTGCCAGCAGCTTGGGGACTCTCACCTTCTTC

d_gene: TRBD1
j_gene: TRBJ1-2
v_gene: TRBV7-8
abundance: once
CDR3aa: CASSFTVGQGLGYTF
CDR3nt: TGTGCCAGCAGCTTTACTGTAGGACAGGGGCTTGGCTACACCTTC

d_gene: TRBD2
j_gene: TRBJ2-1
v_gene: TRBV6-5
abundance: -
CDR3aa: CASIQLAGGHNEQFF
CDR3nt: TGTGCCAGCATCCAATTAGCGGGGGGGCACAATGAGCAGTTCTTC

d_gene: TRBD1
j_gene: TRBJ2-2
v_gene: TRBV4-1
abundance: -
CDR3aa: CASSQPGQGISGELFF
CDR3nt: TGCGCCAGCAGCCAACCGGGACAGGGGATCTCCGGGGAGCTGTTTTTT

d_gene: -
j_gene: TRBJ1-5
v_gene: TRBV6-5
abundance: -
CDR3aa: CAIQGGNQPQHF
CDR3nt: TGTGCCATCCAGGGTGGCAATCAGCCCCAGCATTTT

d_gene: -
j_gene: TRBJ2-7
v_gene: TRBV18
abundance: -
CDR3aa: CASSRSERTEQYF
CDR3nt: TGTGCCAGCTCACGAAGCGAGCGTACCGAGCAGTACTTC

d_gene: -
j_gene: TRBJ2-2
v_gene: TRBV7-2
abundance: -
CDR3aa: CASSLSVNTGELFF
CDR3nt: TGTGCCAGCAGCTTAAGCGTGAACACCGGGGAGCTGTTTTTT